The clone carrying this T cell receptor beta chain is categorized as large (0.1 to 1%). Its antigen remains unknown. Every subset had its genomic DNA shared out evenly among several immunoSEQ plates. Assay used: immunoSEQ multiplex PCR; TCRdb lists only in-frame clones, some missing. The sample lists about 470,000 clones; around 79% were seen once. This sample was taken from a study of shared clonotypes between healthy human individuals. Overall study findings and caveats: Sampling covered nothing but blood. Tissue TCR repertoires likely differ from those found in blood. Measured sharing among donors was expected to vary with sequencing depth.

The V end was cut by 5 bases, the J end by 9 bases, with 11 bases between. Germline CDR1 reads MNHEY; CDR2 reads SMNVEV (reference sequence). The CDR3 has 12 residues. The sequence was obtained from a woman aged 35 to 49 in good health. Some clones in this sample may be carry-over from other donors' samples. This sequence joins TRBV27 and TRBJ2-1; D not certain. The source material was PBMCs. The CDR3, as DNA: TGTGCCAGCAGTATCGGTCTGGGTGAGCAGTTCTTC. Translation gives CASSIGLGEQFF.